The table lists the clone carrying this TCR beta chain with a few counts. This sample is drawn from a study of blood T cells in healthy people across ages. With a J-beta primer mix and a sample-barcoded 5' primer, a second PCR ran about 7 to 12 cycles. TCRdb reprocessed the 5' RACE reads with MiXCR, giving one entry per CDR3 protein. The top ten clones hold nearly 20% of a sample with hundreds of thousands of distinct CDR3 sequences, approximately 44% of them seen once. The ends were cut back, 0 bases at V and 3 bases at J, with 16 bases in the middle. This CDR3 is 17 amino acids long. The germline CDR1 and CDR2 sequences are LGHNA and YSLEER.

The chain has TRBV4-3 and TRBJ2-3; the D gene is possibly TRBD2 (6 bases). The sample consisted of blood. The TCR originated in a man in his 60s in good health. The chain's CDR3 is CASSQDQAGKITDTQYF. In DNA, the CDR3 is TGCGCCAGCAGCCAAGATCAGGCGGGGAAAATAACAGATACGCAGTATTTT.